This T cell receptor (beta chain) originates from a study of shared clonotypes between healthy human individuals. TCRdb keeps only in-frame clones here, not all; method: immunoSEQ multiplex PCR. The top ten clones hold 0.1% to 0.15% of a sample with about 2 million clones, 95% of them seen once. Study-wide results and limits: In general, naive subsets displayed greater estimated richness than memory subsets did. A reduction in generation probabilities was seen for non-shared clonotypes relative to those shared by all four donors.

Worth noting for this clone: The antigen is undetermined.

All participating donors were Caucasian adults from Nashville, Tennessee. Subsets obtained from CD4+ cells comprised CD45RA+ naive and CD45RA-negative memory cells. This receptor was identified in a man aged 18 to 29 in good health. Material for sequencing was naive CD4+ T cells sorted from blood. The sample's subset: CD45RA+ positively selected.

CDR3 in DNA: TGTGCCAGCAGTCAAATAAGGGGGACTGGCTACACCTTC. Its translation is CASSQIRGTGYTF. The chain is built from TRBV6-5 and TRBJ1-2; D possibly corresponds to TRBD1 (6 bases). V lost 5 bases and J 7 bases, leaving 14 bases between the germline ends. CDR1 MNHEY and CDR2 SVGAGI come from the germline V gene. The CDR3 is made up of 13 amino acids.